The rows below give T cell receptor beta chains drawn from one sample of a study of cytomegalovirus exposure and HLA in healthy donors. Sequencing was performed with immunoSEQ multiplex PCR; in TCRdb, only in-frame clones are kept and a portion is missing. Here the sample spans around 180,000 clones, 79% being singletons. The sequenced material came from PBMCs. These receptors all come from a woman in her 40s in good health and CMV-seronegative. Each CDR3 is given with its conserved first and last residue. D genes are given only for firm matches. Not every row has a clone size; where given, it reads once, few, many or a size class.

V gene	D gene	J gene	clone size	CDR3 DNA	CDR3 protein
TRBV6-6	NA	TRBJ2-1	few	TGTGCCAGCAGTTTCAGGGTCGGGGAGCAGTTCTTC	CASSFRVGEQFF
TRBV5-6	TRBD1	TRBJ2-3	few	TGTGCCAGCAGCTTCGGGACAGGGCCCGCAGATACGCAGTATTTT	CASSFGTGPADTQYF
TRBV5-1	NA	TRBJ2-5	once	TGCGCCAGCAGCTTAACTCAAGAGACCCAGTACTTC	CASSLTQETQYF
TRBV5-1	TRBD2	TRBJ2-1	few	TGCGCCAGCGACCCCGGGACTAGCGTATACAATGAGCAGTTCTTC	CASDPGTSVYNEQFF
TRBV29-1	TRBD1	TRBJ2-5	few	TGCAGCGTTGGGACAGGGCAAGAGACCCAGTACTTC	CSVGTGQETQYF
TRBV27	NA	TRBJ2-7	NA	TGTGCCAGCAGTTTTGAAAGGGCAGGGTCCGAGCAGTACTTC	CASSFERAGSEQYF
TRBV4-2	NA	TRBJ1-4	NA	TGTGCCAGCAGCCAAGATAAGAGGGTGAGAGCTAATGAAAAACTGTTTTTT	CASSQDKRVRANEKLFF
TRBV27	NA	TRBJ2-7	NA	TGTGCCAGCAGTTTATCGCGTCAGGGGAGTATATTGTGGGAGCAGTACTTC	CASSLSRQGSILWEQYF
TRBV9	NA	TRBJ2-2	once	TGTGCCAGCAGCGGGGGATTGACAAGGACTAACACCGGGGAGCTGTTTTTT	CASSGGLTRTNTGELFF
TRBV5-1	NA	TRBJ1-4	NA	TGCGCCAGCAGCTTGGGGACAGATAATGAGAAACTGTTTTTT	CASSLGTDNEKLFF
TRBV6-5	NA	TRBJ2-1	NA	TGTGCCAGCACCCTCGGACAGCCCGGCTACAATGAGCAGTTCTTC	CASTLGQPGYNEQFF
TRBV14	TRBD1	TRBJ2-2	NA	TGTGCCAGCAGCCTACAAGACAGGGGGCTCACCGGGGAGCTGTTTTTT	CASSLQDRGLTGELFF
TRBV5-1	NA	TRBJ1-2	NA	TGCGCCAGCAGCTTGGTTGAGGGTGCTGGCTACACCTTC	CASSLVEGAGYTF
TRBV5-6	TRBD1	TRBJ1-5	few	TGTGCCAGCAGCTTGGGACAGGGAGGATTCCAGCCCCAGCATTTT	CASSLGQGGFQPQHF
TRBV5-6	NA	TRBJ2-3	NA	TGTGCCAGCAGCCGGGTAGGGGGTTTGGGGGATACGCAGTATTTT	CASSRVGGLGDTQYF
TRBV30	NA	TRBJ1-4	NA	TGTGCCTGGAGAAGGGAGCGCGAACTGTTTTTT	CAWRRERELFF
TRBV27	TRBD2	TRBJ2-5	NA	TGTGCCAGCAGTTTACGACTAGCGGGAGGAAGAGAGCAGTACTTC	CASSLRLAGGREQYF
TRBV6-4	TRBD1	TRBJ1-2	NA	TGTGCCAGTTCCCAGGGGGACGGTTTCAACTATGGCTACACCTTC	CASSQGDGFNYGYTF
TRBV5-6	TRBD1	TRBJ2-7	NA	TGTGCCAGCAGCTTTTCCGGGACAGGGGACTACTACGAGCAGTACTTC	CASSFSGTGDYYEQYF
TRBV10-3	NA	TRBJ2-1	NA	TGTGCCATCAGGGGGGGGGCAGGCGCCTACAATGAGCAGTTCTTC	CAIRGGAGAYNEQFF
TRBV15	TRBD1	TRBJ2-3	NA	TGTGCCACCAGCAGAGAGAGGGGGCGGGCGCATACGCAGTATTTT	CATSRERGRAHTQYF
TRBV5-4	NA	TRBJ2-7	NA	TGTGCCAGCAGCTTGCGTCGGGGGGCTAGGGAGCAGTACTTC	CASSLRRGAREQYF
TRBV7-2	NA	TRBJ1-1	NA	TGTGCCAGCAGCTTAATGGGCAACACGAACACTGAAGCTTTCTTT	CASSLMGNTNTEAFF
TRBV19	NA	TRBJ1-1	NA	TGTGCCAGTAAGGCCGGGGGGGCGAACACTGAAGCTTTCTTT	CASKAGGANTEAFF
TRBV6-5	TRBD1	TRBJ1-1	NA	TGTGCCAGCAGAGGGGATGGGACAGCCCTCTCTCGGGCTTTCTTT	CASRGDGTALSRAFF
TRBV28	TRBD2	TRBJ2-7	NA	TGTGCCAGCAGTCCGACTAGCGGGAGGCCCTACGAGCAGTACTTC	CASSPTSGRPYEQYF
TRBV28	NA	TRBJ2-2	NA	TGTGCCAGCAGTTTGTTAACAGGGAACACCGGGGAGCTGTTTTTT	CASSLLTGNTGELFF
TRBV7-9	TRBD1	TRBJ2-6	NA	TGTGCCAGCAGCGCAAGGGACAGGGGAAAGGCTGGGGCCAACGTCCTGACTTTC	CASSARDRGKAGANVLTF
TRBV23-1	NA	TRBJ1-1	NA	TGCGCCAGCAGTCAATCGGCTGGACAGTTTTTATGCATGAACACTGAAGCTTTCTTT	CASSQSAGQFLCMNTEAFF
TRBV7-2	NA	TRBJ2-3	NA	TGTGCCAGCAGGGAAAGGGGTCGAGGTACAGATACGCAGTATTTT	CASRERGRGTDTQYF
TRBV5-4	NA	TRBJ2-3	NA	TGTGCCAGCAGCCCACAGGGTAATACGCAGTATTTT	CASSPQGNTQYF
TRBV6-5	NA	TRBJ2-7	few	TGTGCCAGCAGTTATCAGGGCTACGAGCAGTACTTC	CASSYQGYEQYF
TRBV27	TRBD2	TRBJ2-2	NA	TGTGCCAGCAAGCCCGTAACCGAGGAGCGGGGGCCCCTTTACACCGGGGAGCTGTTTTTT	CASKPVTEERGPLYTGELFF
TRBV19	NA	TRBJ1-6	NA	TGTGCCAGCTCCAGTGCGGTGGGTTCACCCCTCCACTTT	CASSSAVGSPLHF
TRBV7-2	NA	TRBJ1-2	NA	TGTGCCAGCAGCTTATCCGGACAGTTCTATGGCTACACCTTC	CASSLSGQFYGYTF
TRBV7-9	TRBD2	TRBJ2-5	NA	TGTGCCAGCAGCTTAGGCTTAGCGGGGGGATACCAAGAGACCCAGTACTTC	CASSLGLAGGYQETQYF
TRBV7-9	NA	TRBJ1-1	NA	TGTGCCAGCAGCCCGGGACAAGGGGCCTTTGAAGCTTTCTTT	CASSPGQGAFEAFF
TRBV9	NA	TRBJ2-2	NA	TGTGCCAGCAGCGAAGAGACTAACACCGGGGAGCTGTTTTTT	CASSEETNTGELFF
TRBV27	NA	TRBJ2-7	NA	TGTGCCAGCAGTTTCGGAGGAATCTACGAGCAGTACTTC	CASSFGGIYEQYF